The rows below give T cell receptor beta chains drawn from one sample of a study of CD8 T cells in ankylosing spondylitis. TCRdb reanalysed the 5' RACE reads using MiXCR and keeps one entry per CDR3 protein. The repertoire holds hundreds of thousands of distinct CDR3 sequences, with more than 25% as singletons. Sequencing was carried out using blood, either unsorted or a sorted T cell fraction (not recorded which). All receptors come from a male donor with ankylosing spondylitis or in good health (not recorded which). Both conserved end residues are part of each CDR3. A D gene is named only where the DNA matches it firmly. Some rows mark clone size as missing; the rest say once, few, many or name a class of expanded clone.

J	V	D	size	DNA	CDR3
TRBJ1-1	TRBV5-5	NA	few	TGTGCCAGCAGCACCGCGGTAGGGAACACTGAAGCTTTCTTT	CASSTAVGNTEAFF
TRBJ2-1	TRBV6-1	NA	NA	TGTGCCACCTCGGACTGGAACTACAATGAGCAGTTCTTC	CATSDWNYNEQFF
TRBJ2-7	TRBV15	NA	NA	TGTGCCACCAGCAGAGATCGAAGAGAGCAGTACTTC	CATSRDRREQYF
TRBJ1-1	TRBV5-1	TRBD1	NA	TGCGCCAGCAGCAAGGGACAGGGCACTGAAGCTTTCTTT	CASSKGQGTEAFF
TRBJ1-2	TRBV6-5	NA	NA	TGTGCCAGCCTGGGGGTCTCGGGCTACACCTTC	CASLGVSGYTF
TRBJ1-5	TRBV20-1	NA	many	TGCAGTGCTAAACTGGGTAGTAATCAGCCCCAGCATTTT	CSAKLGSNQPQHF
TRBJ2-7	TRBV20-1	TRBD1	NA	TGCAGTGCCCAACCAGGGGGCACCCCTATGGACGAGCAGTACTTC	CSAQPGGTPMDEQYF
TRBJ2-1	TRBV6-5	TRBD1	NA	TGTGCCAGCAGTTACATTAGTACAGGGGTCGATGAGCAGTTCTTC	CASSYISTGVDEQFF
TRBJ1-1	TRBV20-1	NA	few	TGCAGTGCTAGAGACCAGGGCCGAGGGAACACTGAAGCTTTCTTT	CSARDQGRGNTEAFF
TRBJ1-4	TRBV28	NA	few	TGTGCCAGCAGTTCCCTCAGGGCGAAAGGTGAAAAACTGTTTTTT	CASSSLRAKGEKLFF
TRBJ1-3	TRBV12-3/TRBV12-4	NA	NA	TGTGCCAGCAGTCCTAGTTTCAACACCATATATTTT	CASSPSFNTIYF
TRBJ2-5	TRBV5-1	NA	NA	TGCGCCAGCAGCTTTACACAGGGTCTCCAAGAGACCCAGTACTTC	CASSFTQGLQETQYF
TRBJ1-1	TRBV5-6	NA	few	TGTGCCAGCAGCTTGGCCGCGGTCGGACGGGGCACTGAAGCTTTCTTT	CASSLAAVGRGTEAFF
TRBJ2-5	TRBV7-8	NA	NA	TGCGCCAGCAGCCCCCAGGGCGGCCTACAAGAGACCCAGTACTTC	CASSPQGGLQETQYF
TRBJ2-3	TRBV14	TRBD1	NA	TGTGCCAGCAGCCCACCACAGGGGGCAGATACGCAGTATTTT	CASSPPQGADTQYF
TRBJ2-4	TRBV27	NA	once	TGTGCCAGCAGTTTATACGGAGAAAACAGTCAGTACTTC	CASSLYGENSQYF
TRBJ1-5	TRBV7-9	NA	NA	TGTGCCAGCAGTCGGACAAATCAGCCCCAGCATTTT	CASSRTNQPQHF
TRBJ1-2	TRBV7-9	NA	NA	TGTGCCAGCAGCTTAGTCTCACCGATCTATGGCTACACCTTC	CASSLVSPIYGYTF
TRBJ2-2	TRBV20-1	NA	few	TGCAGTGCTGTTCTTGATCCCGGGGAGCTGTTTTTT	CSAVLDPGELFF
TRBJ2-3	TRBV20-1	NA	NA	TGCAGCCGTACGGGGGACAGCACAGATACGCAGTATTTT	CSRTGDSTDTQYF
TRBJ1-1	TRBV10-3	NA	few	TGTGCCATCAGGGAACAGGGTGAAGCTTTCTTT	CAIREQGEAFF
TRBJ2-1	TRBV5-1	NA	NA	TGCGCCAGCAGTTCTATGCCGGGACTCAGCTCCTACAATGAGCAGTTCTTC	CASSSMPGLSSYNEQFF
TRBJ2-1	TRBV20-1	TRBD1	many	TGCAGTGCTGGGACAGGGGGAAACAATGAGCAGTTCTTC	CSAGTGGNNEQFF
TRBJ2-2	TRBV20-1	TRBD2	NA	TGCAGTGCTAGATTCCTAGCGGGGTGGGACACCGGGGAGCTGTTTTTT	CSARFLAGWDTGELFF
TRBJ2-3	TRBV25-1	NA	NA	TGTGCCAGCAGTGGGGCAGGGATAGATACGCAGTATTTT	CASSGAGIDTQYF
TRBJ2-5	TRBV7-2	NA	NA	TGTGCCAGCGCCTGGGTGGCTAACTCCCAAGAGACCCAGTACTTC	CASAWVANSQETQYF
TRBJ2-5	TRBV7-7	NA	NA	TGTGCCAGCAGCAACGACAGAAAAGAGACCCAGTACTTC	CASSNDRKETQYF
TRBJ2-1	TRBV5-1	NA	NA	TGCGCCAGCAGCAGTATTCTAGCAAATGAGCAGTTCTTC	CASSSILANEQFF
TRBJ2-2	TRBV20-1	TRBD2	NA	TGCAGTGCTAGAGTATTAACGGGGGGTACGGTCACCGGGGAGCTGTTTTTT	CSARVLTGGTVTGELFF
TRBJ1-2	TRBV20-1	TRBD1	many	TGCAGTGCTCTCCCCCCGGGACAGGGGACACATGGCTACACCTTC	CSALPPGQGTHGYTF
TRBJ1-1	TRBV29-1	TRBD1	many	TGCAGCGTTCGGACAGGGGATAACACTGAAGCTTTCTTT	CSVRTGDNTEAFF
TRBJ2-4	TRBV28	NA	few	TGTGCCAGCAGTCCAACAGGCCTGGGAGGAACCATTCAGTACTTC	CASSPTGLGGTIQYF
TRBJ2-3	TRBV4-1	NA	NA	TGCGCCAGCAGCCAAGGAGGCAGGGGGGGTAGCACAGATACGCAGTATTTT	CASSQGGRGGSTDTQYF
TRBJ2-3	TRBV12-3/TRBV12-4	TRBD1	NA	TGTGCCAGCAGTTTAGGCTTGGGACAGGGGGCCCCAGATACGCAGTATTTT	CASSLGLGQGAPDTQYF
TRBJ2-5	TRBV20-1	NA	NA	TGCAGTGCCGGGGGAGTAGGCAAAGAGACCCAGTACTTC	CSAGGVGKETQYF
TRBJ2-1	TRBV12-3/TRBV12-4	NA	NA	TGTGCCAGCAGTTTGGGCTACCTGCAGTTCTTC	CASSLGYLQFF
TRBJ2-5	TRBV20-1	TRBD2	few	TGCAGTGCTAGAGATTTTCTAGCGGGGTTACAAGAGACCCAGTACTTC	CSARDFLAGLQETQYF
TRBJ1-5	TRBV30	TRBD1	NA	TGTGCCTGGAGTGTACAGGGGAATCAGCCCCAGCATTTT	CAWSVQGNQPQHF
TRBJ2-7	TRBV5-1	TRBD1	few	TGCGCCAGCAGCTGGGGGACAGGGAGCTCCTACGAGCAGTACTTC	CASSWGTGSSYEQYF
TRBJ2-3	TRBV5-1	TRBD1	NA	TGCGCCAGCAGCTTGGAAGGACAGGGGTGGGGCACAGATACGCAGTATTTT	CASSLEGQGWGTDTQYF
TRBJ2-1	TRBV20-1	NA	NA	TGCAGTGCTAGTTTTTCCGTCTACAATGAGCAGTTCTTC	CSASFSVYNEQFF
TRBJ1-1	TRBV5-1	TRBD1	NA	TGCGCCAGCGGATGGGACAGGGACACTGAAGCTTTCTTT	CASGWDRDTEAFF
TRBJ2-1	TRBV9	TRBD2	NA	TGTGCCAGCAGCGTTCGACTAGCGGCTTACAATGAGCAGTTCTTC	CASSVRLAAYNEQFF
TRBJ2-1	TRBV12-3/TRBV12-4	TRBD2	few	TGTGCCAGCAGTTTAGTAACGGGCGGGGGTCCTAATGAGCAGTTCTTC	CASSLVTGGGPNEQFF
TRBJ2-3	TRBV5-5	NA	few	TGTGCCAGCAGTCATAAGGGAGATACGCAGTATTTT	CASSHKGDTQYF
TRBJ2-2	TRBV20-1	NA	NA	TGCAGTGCTAGAGCGGACAACACCGGGGAGCTGTTTTTT	CSARADNTGELFF
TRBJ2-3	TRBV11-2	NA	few	TGTGCCAGCAGCTTAGGCAGGGACACAGATACGCAGTATTTT	CASSLGRDTDTQYF